This T cell receptor (beta chain) was obtained from a study of CD8 T cells in ankylosing spondylitis. In its sample, this clonotype was seen a few times. The antigen is not known. Study findings and constraints: There was a TCR beta motif, made of fewer than 10 highly homologous variants, that appeared characteristic of ankylosing spondylitis blood. Researchers reportedly found disease-linked clones significantly enriched in matched ankylosing spondylitis synovial fluid. Those disease-linked clones were CD8+; they were also relatively rare in peripheral blood.

The CDR3 consists of 14 residues. Germline V lookup: CDR1 SGHKS, CDR2 YYEKEE (reference sequence). V was cut by 4 bases and J by 3 bases, with 13 bases left in between. Molecular-barcoded quantitative 5'-RACE produced these TCR beta libraries. TCRdb re-called the 5' RACE reads through MiXCR, storing one row per CDR3 protein. The sample shows around 300,000 distinct CDR3 sequences, approximately 15% of them seen only once. The chain has TRBV5-5 and TRBJ1-1, with D unresolved. Sequencing input: blood, either unsorted or a sorted T cell fraction (not recorded which). The sequence was collected from a male donor with ankylosing spondylitis or in good health (not recorded which). This CDR3 reads CASSRSVGDTEAFF. The CDR3 nucleotides are TGTGCCAGCAGCCGGTCGGTGGGAGACACTGAAGCTTTCTTT.